The present T cell receptor beta chain was sequenced within a study of blood T cell repertoires in COVID-19. Study summary: Nucleic acid was either cDNA or gDNA, and it came from T cells, B-cell-depleted T cells, or PBMCs.

Measured with immunoSEQ multiplex PCR; TCRdb has only the in-frame clones, and not every one. The table has fewer than 450,000 clones, under 95% seen once. Germline lookup yields CDR1 SNHLY and CDR2 FYNNEI. The CDR3 consists of 16 residues. Trimming shortened V by 6 bases and J by 4 bases, and 19 bases separated the two germline ends. In its sample, this clone was seen once. The TCR was taken from a woman younger than 35 who had recovered from COVID-19. The rearrangement uses TRBV2 and TRBJ1-3, with D tentatively TRBD1 (5 bases). Sequencing used peripheral blood. Here the CDR3 reads CASSAQGGRGGNTIYF. As DNA, the CDR3 is TGTGCCAGCAGCGCCCAGGGAGGGCGAGGAGGAAACACCATATATTTT.